Listed here are 24 T cell receptor beta chains from one sample, sequenced in a study of T-cell reconstitution after alpha-beta-depleted transplantation in children. Unique molecular identifiers were incorporated during preparation of the TCRbeta library. TCRdb used MiXCR to reprocess the PCR reads, holding one entry per CDR3 protein. The data contain 250,000 to 300,000 distinct CDR3 sequences, around 9.1% of them singletons. The specimen comprised PBMCs, sampled before TCRalphabeta/CD19-depleted stem cell transplant. These receptors were obtained from a boy less than two years old with acute myeloid leukemia, due to receive a stem cell transplant.

This clonotype was detected only a few times. The chain recombines TRBV12-3 or TRBV12-4 with TRBJ1-5, with 11 bases lining up with TRBD1. CDR3 length: 16 residues. J was trimmed by 4 bases and V by 5 bases; bases with no gene match: 7. Here the CDR3 DNA reads TGTGCCAGCAGTCTTCGGGGGACAGGGGGAAATCAGCCCCAGCATTTT. This translates into CASSLRGTGGNQPQHF.

This clonotype was picked up many times. The chain links TRBV7-9 to TRBJ2-5; TRBD1 aligns across 7 bases. The CDR3 loop spans 13 amino acids. V trimming: 5 bases; J trimming: 4 bases; junction bases outside the gene matches: 4. The V gene's germline CDR1 is SEHNR and CDR2 FQNEAQ (reference sequence). CDR3 region: CASSNGQVETQYF. In nucleotides, the CDR3 is TGTGCCAGCAGCAACGGACAGGTAGAGACCCAGTACTTC.

The chain combines TRBV18 with TRBJ1-2; TRBD1 agrees at 7 bases. The V gene end was trimmed by 3 bases and the J gene end by 7 bases; junction bases not matched to a gene: 5. Germline V gene lookup returns CDR1 KGHSH and CDR2 LQKENI. The CDR3 is made up of 13 amino acids. The CDR3 reads CASSPPGQVGYTF. The CDR3 nucleotides read TGTGCCAGCTCACCCCCCGGACAGGTTGGCTACACCTTC.

This clonotype was detected many times. V and J are TRBV5-1 and TRBJ1-1; 9 nucleotides line up with TRBD1. CDR3 length: 15 amino acids. CDR1 and CDR2 from the germline V gene are SGHRS and YFSETQ. The trim removed 1 base at V and 5 bases at J, leaving 6 bases unmatched. The CDR3 sequence is CASSLYRDRETEAFF. In nucleotides, the CDR3 is TGCGCCAGCAGCTTGTACCGGGACAGGGAGACTGAAGCTTTCTTT.

The sample holds a few counts of this clonotype. V gene TRBV24-1 combines with J gene TRBJ2-3; D is uncertain. The V gene's germline CDR1 is KGHDR and CDR2 SFDVKD. The CDR3 loop spans 14 amino acids. V lost 4 bases to trimming and J lost 3 bases, with 10 bases between them. This CDR3 is CATSEPGFTDTQYF. The CDR3, as DNA: TGTGCCACCAGTGAGCCGGGCTTTACAGATACGCAGTATTTT.

This clonotype was counted ten times or more. The rearrangement joins TRBV6-2 or TRBV6-3 to TRBJ1-2; D not certain. The CDR3 sequence is 16 residues long. The germline V gene has CDR1 MNHEY and CDR2 SVGEGT. Trimming stripped 2 bases from V and 3 bases from J, with 16 bases between. The chain's CDR3 is CASSYDRGGPYYGYTF. The CDR3 bases are TGTGCCAGCAGTTACGATCGGGGAGGTCCATACTATGGCTACACCTTC.

This clonotype was observed many times. This chain joins TRBV5-1 and TRBJ2-7, with TRBD2 matching over 13 bases. The V gene end was trimmed by 4 bases and the J gene end by 0 bases; junction bases not matched to a gene: 7. This CDR3 contains 17 residues. Germline CDR1 reads SGHRS; CDR2 reads YFSETQ. Here the CDR3 DNA reads TGCGCCAGCAGCCTCACTAGCGGGAGGGCCTCCTCCTACGAGCAGTACTTC. Translating it yields CASSLTSGRASSYEQYF.

This clonotype was seen ten or more times. CDR3 in DNA: TGTGCCAGCAGTTTCGAAGTAGGAGGCGAATACGAGCAGTACTTC. Protein product: CASSFEVGGEYEQYF. This chain connects TRBV28 to TRBJ2-7; possibly TRBD2 for D (5 bases). Germline lookup yields CDR1 MDHEN and CDR2 SYDVKM. Trimming took 3 bases from V and 4 from J, leaving 16 bases between them. The CDR3 is made up of 15 amino acids. The full variable domain, completed using reference TRBV28 and TRBJ2-7, is DVKVTQSSRYLVKRTGEKVFLECVQDMDHENMFWYRQDPGLGLRLIYFSYDVKMKEKGDIPEGYSVSREKKERFSLILESASTNQTSMYLCASSFEVGGEYEQYFGPGTRLTVT.

This clonotype has at least ten counts. CDR3 bases: TGTGCCAGCAGTGAGACGGGACTAGCGGGAGCTTATGGGACCAATGAGCAGTTCTTC. It is translated as CASSETGLAGAYGTNEQFF. This rearrangement joins TRBV2 to TRBJ2-1; 14 nucleotides align to TRBD2. Germline CDR1 SNHLY, CDR2 FYNNEI. The CDR3 spans 19 residues. V was pared by 3 bases and J by 6 bases, with 13 bases of the junction left unmatched.

In this sample, this clonotype turned up many times. This chain joins TRBV12-3 or TRBV12-4 and TRBJ1-1; tentatively, D is TRBD1 (6 bases). Trimming pared 1 base from V and 3 bases from J, leaving 12 bases between. This CDR3 is built from 15 residues. CDR3 DNA sequence: TGTGCCAGCAGTTTAGGAGAGGGGGTGTACACTGAAGCTTTCTTT. Amino acids: CASSLGEGVYTEAFF.

This clonotype was counted a few times. The gene calls are TRBV2 and TRBJ2-3; D gene ambiguous. V shed 4 bases and J shed 0 bases, with 8 bases lying between them. The CDR3 sequence is 14 residues long. CDR1 SNHLY and CDR2 FYNNEI come from the germline V gene. The CDR3 here is CASSVWSSTDTQYF. The CDR3 bases are TGTGCCAGCAGTGTGTGGAGCAGCACAGATACGCAGTATTTT.

This clonotype was counted at least ten times. This chain uses TRBV5-1 with TRBJ1-1, with 8 bases fitting TRBD1. V was pared by 4 bases and J by 4 bases, with 6 bases of the junction left unmatched. The CDR3 contains 14 residues. Germline-derived CDR1 and CDR2 are SGHRS and YFSETQ. CDR3 in DNA: TGCGCCAGCAGCCTCCGACAGGGGATCACTGAAGCTTTCTTT. It is translated as CASSLRQGITEAFF.

This clonotype was seen many times. The chain uses TRBV20-1 and TRBJ1-5; the D gene is possibly TRBD1 (5 bases). V lost 3 bases and J 3 bases, leaving 18 bases between the germline ends. Germline-derived CDR1 and CDR2 are DFQATT and SNEGSKA (reference sequence). The CDR3 spans 16 residues. The CDR3 DNA reads as TGCAGTGCTAGTCGTCCCAGGACAAAGAACAATCAGCCCCAGCATTTT. Its protein product is CSASRPRTKNNQPQHF.

This clonotype appeared many times. The J gene is TRBJ1-5, the V gene TRBV10-3; 7 bases fit TRBD1. Per germline, CDR1 ENHRY and CDR2 SYGVKD. The CDR3 consists of 15 residues. The V segment lost 1 base and the J segment 2 bases; nucleotides outside the gene matches: 2. Written as DNA, the CDR3 is TGTGCCATCAGTGAGTATACAGGGGGCAATCAGCCCCAGCATTTT. As protein: CAISEYTGGNQPQHF.

This clonotype was picked up many times. This chain joins TRBV10-3 and TRBJ2-5; D gene ambiguous. Germline V gene lookup returns CDR1 ENHRY and CDR2 SYGVKD. Trimming removed 2 bases at V and 3 bases at J, with 7 bases between. CDR3 length: 13 residues. As DNA, the CDR3 is TGTGCCATCAGTGAGGAGCTAGAAGAGACCCAGTACTTC. It encodes CAISEELEETQYF.

This clonotype was observed a handful of times. The rearrangement links TRBV20-1 to TRBJ2-3; D is perhaps TRBD2 (7 bases). Per germline, CDR1 DFQATT and CDR2 SNEGSKA (reference sequence). The CDR3 covers 15 residues. V lost 3 bases and J 2 bases, leaving 15 bases between the germline ends. CDR3 nucleotide sequence: TGCAGTGCTAGCGGGGGGCGGGGGAACACAGATACGCAGTATTTT. This gives the protein CSASGGRGNTDTQYF.

For this clonotype: One junction end disagrees with the germline gene, perhaps due to a read error. The DNA of the CDR3 is TGTGCTAGTGTTTTGGTAAGCGGGAGCTCCTACAATGAGCAGTTCTTC. Encoded protein: CASVLVSGSSYNEQFF. The chain carries TRBV12-5 and TRBJ2-1, with 8 nucleotides matching TRBD2. Germline V gene data show CDR1 as LGHNT and CDR2 as FRNRAP. The CDR3 covers 16 residues.

On this clonotype itself: Possible read error: a much larger clone is one base away. The genes are TRBV30 and TRBJ2-1; 8 nucleotides agree with TRBD1. Germline trimming cut 5 bases from V and 5 bases from J; bases unmatched to any gene: 11. The CDR3 totals 15 residues. From germline, CDR1 is GTSNPN and CDR2 SVGIG (reference sequence). CDR3 region: CAWSSGTGFDNEQFF. The CDR3 nucleotides are TGTGCCTGGTCTTCTGGGACAGGTTTCGACAATGAGCAGTTCTTC.

A single count supports this clonotype. This may be a read error: a much more frequent sequence differs by one nucleotide. This chain joins TRBV5-1 and TRBJ2-2, with D uncertain. Germline assignment: CDR1 SGHRS and CDR2 YFSETQ. The CDR3 covers 17 residues. Trimming cost V 0 bases and J 0 bases, with 12 bases left between them. In DNA form, the CDR3 reads TGCGCCAGCAGCTTGGTCGGTGGGTTCGCGAACACCGGGGAGCTGTTTTTT. It yields the protein CASSLVGGFANTGELFF.

This clonotype turned up a few times. The V and J genes are TRBV29-1 and TRBJ2-2; 13 bases agree with TRBD2. Trimming cost V 7 bases and J 5 bases; bases outside gene matches: 7. This CDR3 contains 15 residues. The germline CDR1 and CDR2 sequences are SQVTM and ANQGSEA. The CDR3 reads CSAPGLAGSTGELFF. As DNA, the CDR3 is TGCAGCGCACCGGGACTAGCGGGATCAACCGGGGAGCTGTTTTTT.

A remark on this clonotype: At one end the junction does not follow the germline gene, possibly because of a read error. The V gene is TRBV12-3 or TRBV12-4, the J gene TRBJ2-3, with 15 nucleotides matching TRBD2. This CDR3 has 13 amino acids. The chain's CDR3 is CASTPGLAGGTNF. Here the CDR3 DNA reads TGTGCCAGCACTCCGGGACTAGCGGGAGGAACGAATTTT.

In this sample, this clonotype turned up a few times. The V and J genes are TRBV28 and TRBJ2-5, with TRBD2 as a possible D gene (6 bases). Germline V CDR1 and CDR2: MDHEN, SYDVKM. The V end lost 3 bases, the J end lost 3 bases, and 17 bases lay between the germline ends. CDR3 size: 16 residues. The CDR3 loop is CASSFGGVTSEETQYF. The DNA of the CDR3 is TGTGCCAGCAGTTTCGGAGGGGTAACCTCCGAAGAGACCCAGTACTTC.

This clonotype was observed many times. The V call is TRBV4-3, the J call TRBJ2-7, with a tentative D call TRBD2 (6 bases). With 1 base removed from V and 6 bases from J, the gap between germline ends came to 22 bases. Germline V gene sequence: CDR1 LGHNA, CDR2 YSLEER. The CDR3 is 17 residues long. Here the CDR3 DNA reads TGCGCCAGCAGCCAAGCCCACCCTATGGGGACTCAATTCGAGCAGTACTTC. Protein: CASSQAHPMGTQFEQYF.

This clonotype occurred many times. The chain has TRBV10-3 and TRBJ2-7, with D perhaps TRBD2 (5 bases). Germline assignment: CDR1 ENHRY and CDR2 SYGVKD. The CDR3 runs 12 residues. Trimming pared 6 bases from V and 2 bases from J, leaving 8 bases between. The DNA of the CDR3 is TGTGCCATCAGCCCGGGAACCTACGAGCAGTACTTC. Protein product: CAISPGTYEQYF.